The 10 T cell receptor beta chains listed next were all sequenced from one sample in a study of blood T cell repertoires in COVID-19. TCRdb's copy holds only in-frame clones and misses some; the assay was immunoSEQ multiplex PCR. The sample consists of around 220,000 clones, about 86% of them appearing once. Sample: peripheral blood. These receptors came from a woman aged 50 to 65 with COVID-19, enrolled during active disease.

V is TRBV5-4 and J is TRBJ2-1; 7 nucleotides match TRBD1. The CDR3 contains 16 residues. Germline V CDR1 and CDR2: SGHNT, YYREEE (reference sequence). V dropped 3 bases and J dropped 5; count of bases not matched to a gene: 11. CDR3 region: CASSSGLTGWDNEQFF. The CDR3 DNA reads TGTGCCAGCAGCTCGGGTCTGACAGGGTGGGACAATGAGCAGTTCTTC.

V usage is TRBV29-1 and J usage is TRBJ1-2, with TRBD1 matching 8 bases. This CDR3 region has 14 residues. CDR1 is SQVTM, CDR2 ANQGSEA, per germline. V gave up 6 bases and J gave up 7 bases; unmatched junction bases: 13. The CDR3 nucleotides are TGCAGCGTCGGCCTCAGGGGGCGCCTTGGTGGCTACACCTTC. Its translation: CSVGLRGRLGGYTF.

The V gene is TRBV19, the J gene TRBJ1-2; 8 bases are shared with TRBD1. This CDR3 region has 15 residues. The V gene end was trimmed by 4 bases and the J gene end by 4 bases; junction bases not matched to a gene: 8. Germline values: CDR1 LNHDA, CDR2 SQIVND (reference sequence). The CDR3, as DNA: TGTGCCAGTAGTACCCCGGACAGGGCCGCCTATGGCTACACCTTC. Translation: CASSTPDRAAYGYTF.

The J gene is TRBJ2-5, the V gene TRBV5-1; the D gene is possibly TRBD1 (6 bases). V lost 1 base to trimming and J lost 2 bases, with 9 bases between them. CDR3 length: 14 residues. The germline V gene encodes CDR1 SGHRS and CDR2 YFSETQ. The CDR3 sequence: CASSLNTGQETQYF. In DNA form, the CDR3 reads TGCGCCAGCAGCTTGAACACAGGGCAAGAGACCCAGTACTTC.

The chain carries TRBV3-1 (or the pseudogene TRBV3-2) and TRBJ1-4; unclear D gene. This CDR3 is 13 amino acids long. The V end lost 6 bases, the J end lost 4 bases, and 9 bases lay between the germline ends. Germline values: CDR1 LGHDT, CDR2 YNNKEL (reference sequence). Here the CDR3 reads CASRGGFNEKLFF. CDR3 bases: TGTGCCAGCAGAGGAGGCTTTAATGAAAAACTGTTTTTT.

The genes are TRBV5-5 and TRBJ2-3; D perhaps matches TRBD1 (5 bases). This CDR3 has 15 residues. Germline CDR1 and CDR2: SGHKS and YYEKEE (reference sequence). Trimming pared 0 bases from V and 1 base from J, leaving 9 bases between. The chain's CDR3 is CASSLEGYRTDTQYF. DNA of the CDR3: TGTGCCAGCAGCTTGGAGGGGTACCGCACAGATACGCAGTATTTT.

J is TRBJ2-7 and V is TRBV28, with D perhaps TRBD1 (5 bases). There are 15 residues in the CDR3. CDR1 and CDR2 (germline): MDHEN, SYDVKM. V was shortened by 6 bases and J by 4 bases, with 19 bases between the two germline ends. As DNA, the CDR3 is TGTGCCAGCAGAGCCACCTCAGGGTACCGTTACGAGCAGTACTTC. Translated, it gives CASRATSGYRYEQYF.

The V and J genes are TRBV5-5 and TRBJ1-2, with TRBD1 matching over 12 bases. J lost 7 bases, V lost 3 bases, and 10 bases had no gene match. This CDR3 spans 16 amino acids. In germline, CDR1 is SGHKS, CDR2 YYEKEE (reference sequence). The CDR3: CASSSGTGQGAGGYTF. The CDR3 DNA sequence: TGTGCCAGCAGCTCAGGAACGGGACAGGGGGCTGGTGGCTACACCTTC. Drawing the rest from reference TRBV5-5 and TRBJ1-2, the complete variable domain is DAGVTQSPTHLIKTRGQQVTLRCSPISGHKSVSWYQQVLGQGPQFIFQYYEKEERGRGNFPDRFSARQFPNYSSELNVNALLLGDSALYLCASSSGTGQGAGGYTFGSGTRLTVV.

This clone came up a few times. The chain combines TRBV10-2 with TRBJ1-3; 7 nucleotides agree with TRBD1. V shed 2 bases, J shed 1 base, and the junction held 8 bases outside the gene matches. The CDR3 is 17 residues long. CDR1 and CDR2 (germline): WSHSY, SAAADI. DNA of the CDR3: TGCGCCAGCAGTGAGCCTCGGGACAGTGTTTCTGGAAACACCATATATTTT. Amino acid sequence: CASSEPRDSVSGNTIYF.

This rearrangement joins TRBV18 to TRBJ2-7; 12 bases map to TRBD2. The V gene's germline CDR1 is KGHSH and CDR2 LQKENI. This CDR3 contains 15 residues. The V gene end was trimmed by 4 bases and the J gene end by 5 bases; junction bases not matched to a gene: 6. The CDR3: CASSRLAGDAHEQYF. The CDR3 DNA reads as TGTGCCAGCTCACGACTAGCGGGAGACGCCCACGAGCAGTACTTC.